The present T cell receptor (beta chain) was sequenced within a study of shared clonotypes between healthy human individuals. Study context: Those who served as donors were a couple of women and a few men between the ages of 18 and 49. Plates per donor: three CD4 naive, three CD4 memory, two CD8 naive, one CD8 memory. General study findings and limits: Roughly 5% of naive CD4 clonotypes were shared across a few donors. It was the non-shared clonotypes that had lower generation probabilities than clonotypes shared by all four donors.

Germline V gene data show CDR1 as SGHRS and CDR2 as YFSETQ. V dropped 0 bases and J dropped 6; count of bases not matched to a gene: 8. The CDR3 extends over 15 amino acids. TCRdb's copy holds only in-frame clones and misses some; the assay was immunoSEQ multiplex PCR. Of about 1 million clones listed, about 75% are singletons. Remarks on this clone: What it binds is not known.

The chain employs TRBV5-1 and TRBJ1-2; 7 bases fit TRBD1. The source of this sequence is a man aged 18 to 29 in good health. Input material: memory CD4+ T cells sorted from blood. Subset described: CD45RA-negative fraction. In DNA form, the CDR3 reads TGCGCCAGCAGCTTGGGACAGGGCCTTAAAGATGGCTACACCTTC. Amino acid sequence: CASSLGQGLKDGYTF.